Listed below are T cell receptor beta chains from one sample, sequenced in a study of early T cells in non-severe SARS-CoV-2 infection. MiXCR, run by TCRdb on the 5' RACE reads, gives a single entry per CDR3 protein. The sample shows under 100,000 distinct CDR3 sequences, approximately 13% of them seen only once. Source material: whole blood. Every receptor here comes from an adult who was a healthcare worker with PCR-confirmed SARS-CoV-2 infection or an uninfected control (not recorded which). The CDR3 runs from the conserved cysteine through the conserved F or W. A D gene is named only where the DNA matches it firmly. Clone size, where shown, is once, few, many, or a class for clones that have expanded.

>TRBJ2-3|few|TRBV7-2|NA
CASSLGRASSRFEDTQYF
TGTGCCAGCAGCTTAGGTCGGGCGTCTAGCCGTTTCGAAGATACGCAGTATTTT
>TRBJ1-2|many|TRBV15|NA
CATSRGAGPRAFYYGYTF
TGTGCCACCAGCAGAGGGGCCGGGCCCCGGGCCTTTTACTATGGCTACACCTTC
>TRBJ2-7|NA|TRBV7-9|NA
CASSFFSGDEQYF
TGTGCCAGCAGCTTTTTCTCAGGGGACGAGCAGTACTTC
>TRBJ2-1|NA|TRBV20-1|NA
CSARDWKGPHFNEQFF
TGCAGTGCTAGAGATTGGAAAGGGCCCCATTTCAATGAGCAGTTCTTC
>TRBJ2-1|few|TRBV27|TRBD2
CASSLRTSGGMNEQFF
TGTGCCAGCAGTTTAAGGACTAGCGGGGGGATGAATGAGCAGTTCTTC
>TRBJ1-3|few|TRBV5-7|TRBD1
CASSLLHVDRVRGNTIYF
TGTGCCAGCAGCTTACTCCACGTCGACAGGGTTCGTGGAAACACCATATATTTT
>TRBJ2-7|NA|TRBV12-3/TRBV12-4|NA
CASAGTGYEQYF
TGTGCCAGTGCGGGAACAGGGTACGAGCAGTACTTC
>TRBJ2-5|many|TRBV6-5|TRBD2
CASSFERGSGKDTQYF
TGTGCCAGCAGTTTCGAGCGGGGGTCGGGCAAGGACACCCAGTACTTC
>TRBJ2-5|once|TRBV7-9|TRBD1
CASLLRGTGYEETQYF
TGTGCCAGCCTTTTAAGAGGGACAGGGTATGAGGAGACCCAGTACTTC
>TRBJ2-7|few|TRBV5-4|NA
CASNSPGVAEQYF
TGTGCCAGCAACTCCCCGGGGGTGGCCGAGCAGTACTTC
>TRBJ1-4|NA|TRBV6-1|TRBD1
CASSEGTELRKLFF
TGTGCCAGCAGTGAGGGGACAGAGTTGAGAAAACTGTTTTTT
>TRBJ1-3|many|TRBV3-1|NA
CASSSTAGGNTIYF
TGTGCCAGCAGCTCCACTGCAGGTGGAAACACCATATATTTT
>TRBJ1-2|few|TRBV6-6|TRBD1
CASSRDSKNYGYTF
TGTGCCAGCAGTCGGGACAGCAAGAACTATGGCTACACCTTC
>TRBJ2-7|NA|TRBV11-2|TRBD1
CASSWGQDNYEQYF
TGTGCCAGCAGCTGGGGACAGGACAACTACGAGCAGTACTTC
>TRBJ2-3|NA|TRBV11-2|NA
CASSLALVATPDTQYF
TGTGCCAGCAGCTTAGCCCTGGTAGCTACCCCAGATACGCAGTATTTT
>TRBJ1-4|few|TRBV7-9|NA
CASSFDTLAEKLFF
TGTGCCAGCAGCTTCGATACCCTGGCGGAAAAACTGTTTTTT
>TRBJ1-2|NA|TRBV6-5|NA
CASSYSNRAYGYTF
TGTGCCAGCAGTTACTCGAACAGAGCCTATGGCTACACCTTC
>TRBJ2-2|many|TRBV7-2|NA
CASSFELNTGELFF
TGTGCCAGCAGCTTCGAACTTAACACCGGGGAGCTGTTTTTT
>TRBJ2-3|few|TRBV9|NA
CASSPGGLSTDTQYF
TGTGCCAGCAGCCCCGGGGGCCTCAGCACAGATACGCAGTATTTT
>TRBJ1-2|many|TRBV9|NA
CASSPQGWLGGTF
TGTGCCAGCAGCCCGCAGGGTTGGCTCGGGGGAACCTTC
>TRBJ2-3|NA|TRBV4-3|NA
CASSPILLFTDTQYF
TGCGCCAGCAGCCCGATTCTACTGTTCACAGATACGCAGTATTTT
>TRBJ2-2|few|TRBV10-3|NA
CAISVGPGSTNTGELFF
TGTGCCATCAGTGTTGGCCCCGGGTCCACGAACACCGGGGAGCTGTTTTTT
>TRBJ2-1|many|TRBV5-4|NA
CASSNRDNSYNEQFF
TGTGCCAGCAGCAACCGGGACAACTCCTACAATGAGCAGTTCTTC
>TRBJ2-3|many|TRBV20-1|NA
CSAPRGSTDTQYF
TGCAGTGCCCCCCGGGGCAGCACAGATACGCAGTATTTT
>TRBJ1-2|NA|TRBV6-5|TRBD1
CASSPGTGLNYGYTF
TGTGCCAGCAGTCCCGGGACAGGGCTTAACTATGGCTACACCTTC
>TRBJ2-7|NA|TRBV5-1|NA
CASSLGWQYEQYF
TGCGCCAGCAGCTTGGGCTGGCAATACGAGCAGTACTTC
>TRBJ2-1|NA|TRBV20-1|NA
CSASKTAGSYNEQFF
TGCAGTGCTAGTAAAACGGCAGGTTCCTACAATGAGCAGTTCTTC
>TRBJ1-6|many|TRBV5-1|TRBD1
CASSSGGRTYNSPLHF
TGCGCCAGCAGCTCAGGGGGAAGAACCTATAATTCACCCCTCCACTTT
>TRBJ2-3|NA|TRBV20-1|NA
CSATSRVSTDTQYF
TGCAGTGCTACCTCGCGGGTTAGCACAGATACGCAGTATTTT
>TRBJ1-1|NA|TRBV11-2|NA
CASSPTPDMNTEAFF
TGTGCCAGCAGCCCAACCCCGGACATGAACACTGAAGCTTTCTTT
>TRBJ2-7|NA|TRBV30|NA
CAWSVADEQYF
TGTGCCTGGAGTGTTGCGGACGAGCAGTACTTC
>TRBJ1-1|many|TRBV4-2|NA
CASSQGTWGGNTEAFF
TGTGCCAGCAGCCAAGGAACGTGGGGCGGCAACACTGAAGCTTTCTTT
>TRBJ2-5|many|TRBV18|NA
CASSPPSQETQYF
TGTGCCAGCTCGCCCCCCTCCCAAGAGACCCAGTACTTC
>TRBJ2-1|NA|TRBV2|NA
CASRGNGGLYNEQFF
TGTGCCAGCAGGGGGAACGGGGGTCTCTACAATGAGCAGTTCTTC
>TRBJ2-1|NA|TRBV7-8|TRBD1
CASSRDRGSNEQFF
TGTGCCAGTTCCCGGGACAGGGGCTCCAATGAGCAGTTCTTC
>TRBJ2-1|NA|TRBV2|NA
CASSAATGQFF
TGTGCCAGCAGTGCGGCGACCGGGCAGTTCTTC
>TRBJ2-3|many|TRBV2|NA
CASSVGVHTDTQYF
TGTGCCAGCAGTGTTGGGGTACACACAGATACGCAGTATTTT
>TRBJ2-5|many|TRBV7-2|NA
CASSPPARGETQYF
TGTGCCAGCAGCCCCCCCGCCAGGGGAGAGACCCAGTACTTC
>TRBJ2-7|NA|TRBV7-9|NA
CASSPPSRFGEQYF
TGTGCCAGCAGCCCACCCTCTCGATTTGGTGAGCAGTACTTC
>TRBJ2-7|many|TRBV7-9|NA
CASSHGQPYEQYF
TGTGCCAGCAGCCATGGACAGCCTTACGAGCAGTACTTC
>TRBJ1-3|NA|TRBV20-1|TRBD1
CSARRGQGAGNTIYF
TGCAGTGCTAGGAGGGGACAGGGGGCTGGAAACACCATATATTTT